These 13 T cell receptor beta chains share one sample of origin, sequenced in a study of blood T cell repertoires in COVID-19. Profiled with immunoSEQ multiplex PCR; TCRdb holds only in-frame clones, not every one. The sample records around 86,000 clones, more than 80% being singletons. Sequenced input: peripheral blood. These receptors were obtained from a woman at least 80 years old with acute or convalescent COVID-19.

The chain carries TRBV5-1 and TRBJ1-1, with 8 bases aligning to TRBD1. CDR1 is SGHRS and CDR2 is YFSETQ in the germline V gene. Trimming removed 4 bases from V and 1 base from J; junction bases left unmatched: 6. The CDR3 runs to 15 residues. The CDR3 region has the DNA TGCGCCAGCAGCAGACTCGGGACAGGGAACACTGAAGCTTTCTTT. Translation: CASSRLGTGNTEAFF.

The chain couples TRBV9 to TRBJ2-3; TRBD2 matches 11 bases. Looked up from germline, CDR1 is SGDLS and CDR2 is YYNGEE. Trimming took 5 bases from V and 4 from J; bases not matched to a gene: 6. CDR3 length: 15 residues. CDR3 loop: CASSQTSGNPDTQYF. As DNA, the CDR3 is TGTGCCAGCAGTCAGACTAGCGGGAACCCAGATACGCAGTATTTT.

The chain recombines TRBV28 with TRBJ2-7; 7 nucleotides match TRBD1. V trimming: 4 bases; J trimming: 3 bases; junction bases outside the gene matches: 12. Germline CDR1 MDHEN, CDR2 SYDVKM. This CDR3 has 16 residues. The CDR3 DNA follows: TGTGCCAGCAGTTCAAGACAGGGCTCTAGTATCTACGAGCAGTACTTC. This translates into CASSSRQGSSIYEQYF.

The CDR3 loop is CASKRDRERTGELFF. For the CDR3, the DNA is TGTGCCAGCAAGAGGGACAGGGAGAGGACCGGGGAGCTGTTTTTT. The genes are TRBV27 and TRBJ2-2; 9 bases agree with TRBD1. CDR3 length equals 15 residues. Germline lookup yields CDR1 MNHEY and CDR2 SMNVEV (reference sequence). V dropped 7 bases and J dropped 5; count of bases not matched to a gene: 8.

This rearrangement joins TRBV23-1 to TRBJ1-6; no definite D call. TRBV23-1 is an ORF for which the function is uncertain. V was trimmed by 9 bases and J by 6 bases, leaving 15 bases between them. This CDR3 comprises 14 residues. The CDR3 sequence: CARPVSTSNSPLHF. CDR3 sequence (DNA): TGCGCCAGGCCGGTATCAACGAGTAATTCACCCCTCCACTTT.

The genes are TRBV7-2 and TRBJ2-5; unclear D gene. CDR1 SGHTA and CDR2 FQGNSA come from the germline V gene. V lost 1 base, J lost 2 bases, and 8 bases lay in between. The CDR3 has 14 amino acids. The CDR3 region is CASSLGFTQETQYF. CDR3 bases: TGTGCCAGCAGCTTAGGTTTTACACAAGAGACCCAGTACTTC.

The genes are TRBV7-6 and TRBJ2-3; 9 bases are shared with TRBD1. The CDR3 has 15 amino acids. V dropped 0 bases and J dropped 5; count of bases not matched to a gene: 3. The germline gives CDR1 SGHVS, CDR2 FNYEAQ. The CDR3 region has the DNA TGTGCCAGCAGCTTAGCGTCGGACAGGGGAGATACGCAGTATTTT. This translates into CASSLASDRGDTQYF.

V usage is TRBV19 and J usage is TRBJ2-1; TRBD2 matches at 14 bases. The CDR3 has 15 amino acids. Trimming cost V 0 bases and J 12 bases; bases outside gene matches: 4. Germline lookup yields CDR1 LNHDA and CDR2 SQIVND (reference sequence). The CDR3 loop reads CASSIDRGTSGRQFF. The CDR3 DNA reads as TGTGCCAGTAGTATAGATCGAGGGACTAGCGGGAGGCAGTTCTTC.

This chain uses TRBV25-1 with TRBJ2-6; TRBD2 aligns across 8 bases. With 5 bases clipped from V and 0 bases from J, the junction kept 9 bases outside the gene matches. The CDR3 is 18 residues long. Germline-derived CDR1 and CDR2 are MGHDK and SYGVNS. This CDR3 is CASSPREGVASGANVLTF. DNA of the CDR3: TGTGCCAGCAGTCCTCGGGAGGGGGTGGCCTCTGGGGCCAACGTCCTGACTTTC.

This clone has a single count. The genes are TRBV4-2 and TRBJ2-1, with 11 positions matching TRBD2. Germline loops: CDR1 LGHNA, CDR2 YNFKEQ. The trim removed 0 bases at V and 7 bases at J, leaving 8 bases unmatched. This CDR3 is built from 17 residues. In DNA, the CDR3 is TGTGCCAGCAGCCAAGATGTTCCTAGCGGGAGGCCGAATGAGCAGTTCTTC. It encodes CASSQDVPSGRPNEQFF.

The rearrangement joins TRBV12-3 or TRBV12-4 to TRBJ2-7; D might be TRBD1 (6 bases). The CDR3 runs to 13 residues. With 5 bases removed from V and 6 bases from J, the gap between germline ends came to 14 bases. The CDR3 loop reads CASSLDSLGEQYF. The CDR3 DNA sequence: TGTGCCAGCAGTCTGGACAGTCTTGGCGAGCAGTACTTC.

DNA of the CDR3: TGTGCCAGCAGGGCGGGAGCCCCCGGGGAGCTGTTTTTT. It yields the protein CASRAGAPGELFF. The chain is built from TRBV11-3 and TRBJ2-2, with TRBD2 identical over 7 bases. The CDR3 covers 13 residues. The ends lost 6 bases at V and 6 bases at J; junction bases unmatched: 4. Germline V lookup: CDR1 SGHNT, CDR2 YENEEA.

The V gene is TRBV2, the J gene TRBJ2-5; D perhaps matches TRBD2 (7 bases). This CDR3 is 14 amino acids long. Per the germline V gene, CDR1 is SNHLY and CDR2 is FYNNEI. The ends were cut back, 4 bases at V and 3 bases at J, with 12 bases in the middle. The CDR3 spells CASSVAGAEETQYF. The CDR3 DNA reads TGTGCCAGCAGTGTGGCGGGGGCGGAAGAGACCCAGTACTTC.